These 21 T cell receptor beta chains share one sample of origin, sequenced in a study of cytomegalovirus exposure and HLA in healthy donors. The PCR ran on 60 Vbeta and 13 Jbeta primers. Libraries were prepared by immunoSEQ multiplex PCR; TCRdb keeps only in-frame clonotypes and omits some of them. The data show 160,000 or so clones, with 65% to 85% seen just once and over 1.5% held by the top ten. The material sequenced was PBMCs. These receptors all come from a woman between 18 and 30 years old in good health and CMV-seronegative.

The gene calls are TRBV5-6 and TRBJ1-4; tentatively, D is TRBD1 (5 bases). Looked up from germline, CDR1 is SGHDT and CDR2 is YYEEEE. The CDR3 loop spans 15 amino acids. V was pared by 0 bases and J by 5 bases, with 11 bases between. CDR3 DNA: TGTGCCAGCAGCTTGGAAGGGGCTATGAATGAAAAACTGTTTTTT. It specifies CASSLEGAMNEKLFF.

The chain links TRBV29-1 to TRBJ2-1; 12 bases are shared with TRBD2. This CDR3 contains 17 residues. The germline gives CDR1 SQVTM, CDR2 ANQGSEA. V gave up 7 bases and J gave up 4 bases; unmatched junction bases: 14. CDR3 in amino acids: CSGRLAGAMTSYNEQFF. The CDR3 nucleotides are TGCAGCGGTAGACTAGCGGGGGCCATGACTTCTTACAATGAGCAGTTCTTC.

The J gene is TRBJ1-5, the V gene TRBV10-3, with a tentative D call TRBD1 (5 bases). CDR3 length: 13 residues. V was clipped by 7 bases and J by 4 bases, with 11 bases between them. Germline values: CDR1 ENHRY, CDR2 SYGVKD. The CDR3 loop reads CAITGTPNQPQHF. The CDR3 DNA is TGTGCCATCACTGGGACTCCGAATCAGCCCCAGCATTTT.

V is TRBV7-3 and J is TRBJ2-1, with no clear D. With 1 base removed from V and 10 bases from J, the gap between germline ends came to 17 bases. This CDR3 region has 15 residues. The V gene's germline CDR1 is SGHTA and CDR2 FQGTGA. The CDR3 reads CASSLNGISANEQFF. The CDR3 nucleotides are TGTGCCAGCAGCTTAAACGGTATTTCCGCCAACGAGCAGTTCTTC.

In its sample, this clone was seen once. The rearrangement uses TRBV30 and TRBJ1-2; the match to TRBD1 covers 8 bases. The CDR3 is made up of 14 amino acids. The V gene's germline CDR1 is GTSNPN and CDR2 SVGIG (reference sequence). V trimming: 5 bases; J trimming: 1 base; junction bases outside the gene matches: 6. CDR3 residues: CAWGTGSRNYGYTF. The CDR3 nucleotides are TGTGCCTGGGGGACAGGTAGTCGTAACTATGGCTACACCTTC.

The chain is built from TRBV28 and TRBJ1-5; D remains ambiguous. This CDR3 comprises 15 residues. V lost 3 bases and J 0 bases, leaving 9 bases between the germline ends. Germline V gives CDR1 MDHEN, CDR2 SYDVKM. The DNA of the CDR3 is TGTGCCAGCAGTTTTCCGGGGATTAGCAATCAGCCCCAGCATTTT. Its protein product is CASSFPGISNQPQHF.

The J gene is TRBJ1-5, the V gene TRBV25-1; 11 nucleotides line up with TRBD1. In germline, CDR1 is MGHDK, CDR2 SYGVNS. J gave up 5 bases and V 6 bases, and 6 bases lay outside the gene matches. The CDR3 loop spans 15 amino acids. CDR3 nucleotide sequence: TGTGCCAGCAGCTCTCCGGGACAGGGGGATCAGCCCCAGCATTTT. This encodes CASSSPGQGDQPQHF.

The chain employs TRBV10-3 and TRBJ1-2, with no clear D. Germline CDR1 ENHRY, CDR2 SYGVKD. With 0 bases removed from V and 5 bases from J, the gap between germline ends came to 10 bases. The CDR3 spans 14 residues. CDR3 DNA: TGTGCCATCAGTGAGTCCCAGGCCCTATATGGCTACACCTTC. It codes for CAISESQALYGYTF.

This chain connects TRBV6-4 to TRBJ2-1; maybe TRBD2 (6 bases). V shed 4 bases and J shed 10 bases, with 17 bases lying between them. The germline V gene encodes CDR1 MRHNA and CDR2 SNTAGT. This CDR3 has 14 residues. The CDR3 coding sequence is TGTGCCAGCAGTGTGGGCGGGGAGCCGGAGGAGCAGTTCTTC. Protein: CASSVGGEPEEQFF.

The V and J genes are TRBV5-4 and TRBJ2-5; possible D gene TRBD1, 6 bases. CDR1 and CDR2 (germline): SGHNT, YYREEE (reference sequence). The CDR3 has 15 amino acids. V dropped 1 base and J dropped 2 bases, with 12 bases sitting between them. CDR3 nucleotide sequence: TGTGCCAGCAGCTTGTTCACCGGGACACAAGAGACCCAGTACTTC. It codes for CASSLFTGTQETQYF.

This clone turned up a few times. The gene calls are TRBV7-9 and TRBJ1-5; no clear D. This CDR3 region has 15 residues. V was trimmed by 5 bases and J by 1 base, leaving 12 bases between them. Germline assignment: CDR1 SEHNR and CDR2 FQNEAQ (reference sequence). For the CDR3, the DNA is TGTGCCAGCAGCCCTAGTGGGTCAAGCAATCAGCCCCAGCATTTT. Amino acid sequence: CASSPSGSSNQPQHF.

This chain connects TRBV5-1 to TRBJ2-7; tentatively, D is TRBD1 (5 bases). This CDR3 has 15 amino acids. V shed 0 bases and J shed 4 bases, with 14 bases lying between them. Per the germline V gene, CDR1 is SGHRS and CDR2 is YFSETQ. CDR3 loop: CASSLVRRGRYEQYF. CDR3 coding DNA: TGCGCCAGCAGCTTGGTTCGAAGGGGCAGATACGAGCAGTACTTC.

This chain joins TRBV18 and TRBJ2-2, with TRBD1 matching 9 bases. The CDR3 has 16 amino acids. Looked up from germline, CDR1 is KGHSH and CDR2 is LQKENI. V was pared by 5 bases and J by 5 bases, with 9 bases of the junction left unmatched. The DNA for the CDR3 is TGTGCCAGCTCATCGCACCCGGACAGGGGAACCGGGGAGCTGTTTTTT. Amino acids: CASSSHPDRGTGELFF.

This clone was detected a few times. The chain is built from TRBV2 and TRBJ1-5; D is undetermined. V was trimmed by 7 bases and J by 6 bases, leaving 13 bases between them. This CDR3 comprises 13 residues. In germline, CDR1 is SNHLY, CDR2 FYNNEI. The CDR3 reads CASNSGSGQPQHF. The CDR3 DNA reads TGTGCCAGCAACTCAGGATCCGGTCAGCCCCAGCATTTT.

This clone was observed a handful of times. This chain connects TRBV7-8 to TRBJ2-7; unclear D gene. Germline-derived CDR1 and CDR2 are SGHVS and FQNEAQ. V was cut by 3 bases and J by 2 bases, with 2 bases left in between. This CDR3 is built from 11 residues. CDR3 loop: CASSFTYEQYF. CDR3 sequence (DNA): TGTGCCAGCAGCTTCACCTACGAGCAGTACTTC.

This chain joins TRBV10-3 and TRBJ1-5; TRBD1 is a possible D gene (6 bases). Germline values: CDR1 ENHRY, CDR2 SYGVKD. The CDR3 is 14 residues long. Trimming cost V 4 bases and J 2 bases, with 9 bases left between them. CDR3 amino acids: CAISARGGNQPQHF. CDR3 DNA sequence: TGTGCCATCAGTGCCAGGGGAGGCAATCAGCCCCAGCATTTT.

The chain is built from TRBV27 and TRBJ1-2, with a possible D match to TRBD1 (6 bases). V was pared by 2 bases and J by 8 bases, with 15 bases between. The CDR3 runs to 14 residues. Germline CDR1 is MNHEY and CDR2 is SMNVEV (reference sequence). CDR3 sequence: CASSLGGGMWGYTF. CDR3 in DNA: TGTGCCAGCAGTTTAGGGGGGGGCATGTGGGGCTACACCTTC.

This clone was seen only a few times. V gene TRBV23-1 combines with J gene TRBJ1-2; the match to TRBD1 covers 7 bases. Being an ORF, TRBV23-1 has a function that is uncertain. This CDR3 region has 13 residues. The trim removed 2 bases at V and 5 bases at J, leaving 2 bases unmatched. The CDR3 here is CASSQRGLYGYTF. The CDR3 region has the DNA TGCGCCAGCAGTCAAAGGGGGCTATATGGCTACACCTTC.

The chain couples TRBV19 to TRBJ1-6; TRBD1 agrees at 7 bases. CDR3 length: 12 residues. Trimming cost V 6 bases and J 9 bases; bases outside gene matches: 2. Germline CDR1 is LNHDA and CDR2 is SQIVND (reference sequence). The CDR3 loop reads CASRTGSSPLHF. The CDR3 DNA follows: TGTGCCAGTAGGACAGGGAGTTCACCCCTCCACTTT.

This chain uses TRBV2 with TRBJ2-1; 9 nucleotides line up with TRBD2. Per the germline V gene, CDR1 is SNHLY and CDR2 is FYNNEI. The junction had 11 bases not matched to a gene; V was cut back by 7 bases and J by 7 bases. CDR3 length equals 15 residues. Here the CDR3 DNA reads TGTGCCAGCATAGCGGGGGACCCCTTGGGGAATGAGCAGTTCTTC. Protein: CASIAGDPLGNEQFF.

The genes are TRBV5-1 and TRBJ1-2; D not certain. The CDR3 has 14 amino acids. V lost 1 base to trimming and J lost 8 bases, with 15 bases between them. In germline, CDR1 is SGHRS, CDR2 YFSETQ. The CDR3 DNA follows: TGCGCCAGCAGCTTGTCCGCCACAAGTAAAGGCTACACCTTC. Protein sequence: CASSLSATSKGYTF.